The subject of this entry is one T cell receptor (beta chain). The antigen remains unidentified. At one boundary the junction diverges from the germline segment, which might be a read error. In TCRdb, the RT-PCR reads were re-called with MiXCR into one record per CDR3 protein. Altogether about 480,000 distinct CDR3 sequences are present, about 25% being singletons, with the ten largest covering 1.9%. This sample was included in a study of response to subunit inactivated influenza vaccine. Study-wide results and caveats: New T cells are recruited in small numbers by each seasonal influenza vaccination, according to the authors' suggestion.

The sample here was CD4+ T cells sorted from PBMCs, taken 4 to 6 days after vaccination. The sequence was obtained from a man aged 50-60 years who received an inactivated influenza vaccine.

The CDR3, as DNA: TGCAGCGTTTCTAGATCGACCGGGGAGCTGTATTTT. Translating gives CSVSRSTGELYF. V gene TRBV29-1 combines with J gene TRBJ2-2, with D possibly being TRBD2 (5 bases). CDR1 is SQVTM and CDR2 is ANQGSEA in the germline V gene. The CDR3 loop spans 12 amino acids.